Listed below are T cell receptor beta chains from one sample, sequenced in a study of identical twins. Using its own MiXCR run on the 5' RACE reads, TCRdb lists one record per CDR3 protein. The profile shows approximately 1.8 million distinct CDR3 sequences, around 29% of them singletons. Sequenced material: cord blood. Receptors were obtained from a newborn girl in good health. Both conserved end residues are part of each CDR3. The D gene is left open where the match is weak. The listing skips clone size in some rows; elsewhere it reads once, few, many or a size class.

cdr3_nt: TGTGCCATCAGTGAGGACAGGCGATACCCTTATGGCTACACCTTC
cdr3_aa: CAISEDRRYPYGYTF
v_call: TRBV10-3
d_call: NA
j_call: TRBJ1-2
clone_size: NA

cdr3_nt: TGTGCCAGCAGCATCTCTAGCGGGGGGAATGAGCAGTACTTC
cdr3_aa: CASSISSGGNEQYF
v_call: TRBV7-2
d_call: TRBD2
j_call: TRBJ2-4
clone_size: NA

cdr3_nt: TGTGCCAGCAGCGCCCCTTGGCCGGACAGCCCTAATGAAAAACTGTTTTTT
cdr3_aa: CASSAPWPDSPNEKLFF
v_call: TRBV11-2
d_call: NA
j_call: TRBJ1-4
clone_size: once

cdr3_nt: TGTGCCAGCAGCTTCGAAGGTAGCCGGCAAGAGACCCAGTACTTC
cdr3_aa: CASSFEGSRQETQYF
v_call: TRBV11-2
d_call: NA
j_call: TRBJ2-5
clone_size: NA

cdr3_nt: TGCAGTGCTAGTTGGCAGGGGAATTCACCCCTCCACTTT
cdr3_aa: CSASWQGNSPLHF
v_call: TRBV20-1
d_call: NA
j_call: TRBJ1-6
clone_size: few

cdr3_nt: TGCAGTGCTACCCTCTACAATGAGCAGTACTTC
cdr3_aa: CSATLYNEQYF
v_call: TRBV20-1
d_call: NA
j_call: TRBJ2-7
clone_size: NA

cdr3_nt: TGTGCCAGTTGGACAGGGGGCTCCTACGAGCAGTACTTC
cdr3_aa: CASWTGGSYEQYF
v_call: TRBV28
d_call: TRBD1
j_call: TRBJ2-7
clone_size: NA

cdr3_nt: TGTGCCAGCAGCTTTAGCTCCGGGACAGATCAGCCCCAGCATTTT
cdr3_aa: CASSFSSGTDQPQHF
v_call: TRBV7-2
d_call: TRBD1
j_call: TRBJ1-5
clone_size: few

cdr3_nt: TGCAGTGCTAGAATGGGACTAGCGGGATCAAGGGGCACAGATACGCAGTATTTT
cdr3_aa: CSARMGLAGSRGTDTQYF
v_call: TRBV20-1
d_call: TRBD2
j_call: TRBJ2-3
clone_size: few

cdr3_nt: TGCGCCAGCAGCCCGCGGGGGGCCCTGGGCACTGAAGCTTTCTTT
cdr3_aa: CASSPRGALGTEAFF
v_call: TRBV5-1
d_call: NA
j_call: TRBJ1-1
clone_size: NA

cdr3_nt: TGTGCCAGCAGTCCCTGGACAGGGCCTAGAGATACGCAGTATTTT
cdr3_aa: CASSPWTGPRDTQYF
v_call: TRBV28
d_call: TRBD1
j_call: TRBJ2-3
clone_size: NA

cdr3_nt: TGTGCCAGCAGCCCGAACCTCGATACGCAGTATTTT
cdr3_aa: CASSPNLDTQYF
v_call: TRBV12-3/TRBV12-4
d_call: NA
j_call: TRBJ2-3
clone_size: many

cdr3_nt: TGTGCCAGCAGTCCCCGTAGTGCGGGAGCTGGAGAGCAGTACTTC
cdr3_aa: CASSPRSAGAGEQYF
v_call: TRBV3-1
d_call: TRBD2
j_call: TRBJ2-7
clone_size: NA

cdr3_nt: TGCAGTGCTAGAGCTCGGGAGGGCCGGGGGAATGAGCAGTTCTTC
cdr3_aa: CSARAREGRGNEQFF
v_call: TRBV20-1
d_call: TRBD2
j_call: TRBJ2-1
clone_size: NA

cdr3_nt: TGTGCCAGCTCAGATGACAGGGATAATTCACCCCTCCACTTT
cdr3_aa: CASSDDRDNSPLHF
v_call: TRBV18
d_call: TRBD1
j_call: TRBJ1-6
clone_size: NA

cdr3_nt: TGTGCCAGCAGCCACTGGGACAGGGATAGCAATCAGCCCCAGCATTTT
cdr3_aa: CASSHWDRDSNQPQHF
v_call: TRBV4-2
d_call: TRBD1
j_call: TRBJ1-5
clone_size: NA

cdr3_nt: TGCAGTGCTGGGACAGGGTCCAACAATGAGCAGTTCTTC
cdr3_aa: CSAGTGSNNEQFF
v_call: TRBV20-1
d_call: TRBD1
j_call: TRBJ2-1
clone_size: NA

cdr3_nt: TGCGCCAGCAGCTTCAACAGGGATTTCTATGGCTACACCTTC
cdr3_aa: CASSFNRDFYGYTF
v_call: TRBV5-1
d_call: NA
j_call: TRBJ1-2
clone_size: NA